This is a list of T cell receptor beta chains from one sample in a study of CD8 T cells in Susac syndrome. Using its own MiXCR run on the immunoSEQ multiplex PCR reads, TCRdb lists one record per CDR3 protein. Among about 140,000 distinct CDR3 sequences, about 95% were seen once, and the ten largest hold about 0.18%. The material sequenced was CD8+ T cells from PBMCs. These receptors were taken from a human donor with Susac syndrome. The CDR3 runs from the conserved cysteine through the conserved F or W. The D gene is left open where the match is weak. Expanded clones are given a class, and other clones once, few, many or no size at all.

d_call	clone_size	v_call	j_call	cdr3_aa	cdr3_nt
.	few	TRBV12-3/TRBV12-4	TRBJ2-3	CASSPQGDTQYF	TGTGCCAGCAGTCCCCAGGGAGATACGCAGTATTTT
.	.	TRBV5-6	TRBJ2-2	CASSFGEVAGELFF	TGTGCCAGCAGCTTCGGGGAAGTGGCCGGGGAGCTGTTTTTT
.	.	TRBV5-1	TRBJ2-2	CASSLGPWAGIHTGELFF	TGCGCCAGCAGCTTGGGACCCTGGGCAGGGATACACACCGGGGAGCTGTTTTTT
.	.	TRBV21-1	TRBJ2-3	CAYGGPSTDTQYF	TGTGCCTATGGGGGACCTAGCACAGATACGCAGTATTTT
TRBD1	.	TRBV5-1	TRBJ2-7	CASNTGTGAYEQYF	TGCGCCAGCAACACCGGGACAGGGGCCTACGAGCAGTACTTC
TRBD2	.	TRBV20-1	TRBJ2-7	CSASELAGDSYEQYF	TGCAGTGCTAGTGAACTAGCGGGGGACTCCTACGAGCAGTACTTC
.	.	TRBV20-1	TRBJ1-2	CSAYGQYYGYTF	TGCAGTGCCTACGGACAGTACTATGGCTACACCTTC
.	.	TRBV5-4	TRBJ2-1	CASSSGNDNEQFF	TGTGCCAGCAGCTCCGGGAATGACAATGAGCAGTTCTTC
.	.	TRBV11-2	TRBJ2-3	CASSLDWGLTVDTQYF	TGTGCCAGCAGCTTAGATTGGGGCCTGACAGTTGATACGCAGTATTTT
.	.	TRBV11-2	TRBJ2-7	CASSLVTEYEQYF	TGTGCCAGCAGCTTAGTTACAGAATACGAGCAGTACTTC
TRBD2	.	TRBV30	TRBJ2-7	CAWSVTSGNYEQYF	TGTGCCTGGAGTGTGACTAGCGGAAACTACGAGCAGTACTTC
.	.	TRBV13	TRBJ1-5	CASSLEGQPQHF	TGTGCCAGCAGCTTAGAGGGTCAGCCCCAGCATTTT
TRBD2	once	TRBV30	TRBJ2-1	CAWSVLAGRGGQFF	TGTGCCTGGAGTGTATTAGCGGGAAGGGGGGGGCAGTTCTTC
TRBD2	.	TRBV7-9	TRBJ2-1	CASTFPGTSYNEQFF	TGTGCCAGCACCTTCCCCGGGACTAGTTACAATGAGCAGTTCTTC
.	.	TRBV4-1	TRBJ2-1	CASSPITGTLSGVLDLGFF	TGCGCCAGCAGTCCTATTACCGGGACTCTCTCTGGCGTTTTGGATTTAGGGTTCTTC